The 21 T cell receptor beta chains below all came from one sample that was sequenced in a study of blood T cell repertoires in COVID-19. Measured with immunoSEQ multiplex PCR; TCRdb has only the in-frame clones, and not every one. The data show some 200,000 clones, about 78% seen once. Material for sequencing was PBMCs or T cells enriched from blood (not recorded which). Source of these receptors: a woman aged 45-60 years who had recovered from COVID-19.

This clone was picked up a small number of times. The chain recombines TRBV19 with TRBJ1-1; D perhaps matches TRBD1 (5 bases). The length of the CDR3 is 12 residues. Germline V gives CDR1 LNHDA, CDR2 SQIVND (reference sequence). Trimming left V 6 bases short and J 5 bases short, with 10 bases between. CDR3 bases: TGTGCCAGTAGAGGACAAAGGACTGAAGCTTTCTTT. Translation: CASRGQRTEAFF.

V is TRBV7-2 and J is TRBJ1-1; the D gene is possibly TRBD1 (6 bases). Germline V lookup: CDR1 SGHTA, CDR2 FQGNSA. The CDR3 is 14 amino acids. Trimming stripped 5 bases from V and 5 bases from J, with 15 bases between. The CDR3 loop reads CASSAHRGGTEAFF. For the CDR3, the DNA is TGTGCCAGCAGCGCACACAGAGGGGGAACTGAAGCTTTCTTT.

J is TRBJ2-5 and V is TRBV12-3 or TRBV12-4, with 7 bases lining up with TRBD1. Unmatched junction bases numbered 0, after V lost 6 bases and J lost 5 bases. CDR3 size: 11 residues. The DNA of the CDR3 is TGTGCCAGCAGCAGGGGGGAGACCCAGTACTTC. Amino acids: CASSRGETQYF.

The gene calls are TRBV27 and TRBJ1-6; D unresolved. The CDR3 sequence is 14 residues long. Trimming stripped 5 bases from V and 7 bases from J, with 12 bases between. Germline V lookup: CDR1 MNHEY, CDR2 SMNVEV (reference sequence). CDR3: CASSPLFPNSPLHF. In DNA, the CDR3 is TGTGCCAGCAGTCCCCTCTTTCCCAATTCACCCCTCCACTTT.

This chain joins TRBV10-3 and TRBJ1-4; D is undetermined. Per germline, CDR1 ENHRY and CDR2 SYGVKD. This CDR3 has 14 residues. Trimming stripped 7 bases from V and 4 bases from J, with 13 bases between. The CDR3 here is CAIKASGGNEKLFF. The DNA for the CDR3 is TGTGCCATCAAGGCGTCGGGTGGTAATGAAAAACTGTTTTTT.

In this sample, this clone turned up once. The chain uses TRBV28 and TRBJ1-4; D perhaps matches TRBD1 (5 bases). The germline V and J ends were trimmed by 2 bases and 5 bases, with 12 bases remaining between them. This CDR3 region has 15 residues. Per germline, CDR1 MDHEN and CDR2 SYDVKM. The CDR3 bases are TGTGCCAGCAGTTTAACGGGTGGGGGGAATGAAAAACTGTTTTTT. It is translated as CASSLTGGGNEKLFF.

The rearrangement uses TRBV11-2 and TRBJ2-5, with D possibly TRBD1 on 5 matching bases. Trimming pared 0 bases from V and 7 bases from J, leaving 15 bases between. Germline V gene data show CDR1 as SGHAT and CDR2 as FQNNGV. The CDR3 spans 15 residues. The CDR3, as DNA: TGTGCCAGCAGCTTAGAAGTAGGGGCGGTGGTGACCCAGTACTTC. It codes for CASSLEVGAVVTQYF.

The chain is built from TRBV5-1 and TRBJ2-3, with TRBD2 as a possible D gene (5 bases). The CDR3 is 12 residues long. V lost 2 bases to trimming and J lost 4 bases, with 5 bases between them. In germline, CDR1 is SGHRS, CDR2 YFSETQ. The CDR3 sequence is CASSLLADTQYF. The CDR3 nucleotides are TGCGCCAGCAGCTTACTAGCAGATACGCAGTATTTT. The whole variable domain, filled in from reference TRBV5-1 and TRBJ2-3, reads KAGVTQTPRYLIKTRGQQVTLSCSPISGHRSVSWYQQTPGQGLQFLFEYFSETQRNKGNFPGRFSGRQFSNSRSEMNVSTLELGDSALYLCASSLLADTQYFGPGTRLTVL.

This chain connects TRBV19 to TRBJ1-2; a possible D gene is TRBD1 (5 bases). The CDR3 loop spans 14 amino acids. Germline V gives CDR1 LNHDA, CDR2 SQIVND (reference sequence). The V gene lost 3 bases and the J gene lost 8 bases, with 16 bases spanning the gap. CDR3 sequence reads: CASSMPTAPEGYTF. The CDR3 DNA follows: TGTGCCAGTAGTATGCCGACAGCCCCGGAGGGCTACACCTTC.

V gene TRBV3-1 (or the pseudogene TRBV3-2) combines with J gene TRBJ1-2, with 7 bases identical to TRBD1. Trimming cost V 4 bases and J 7 bases; bases outside gene matches: 6. This CDR3 has 13 residues. The V gene's germline CDR1 is LGHDT and CDR2 YNNKEL (reference sequence). The CDR3 reads CASSRERGLGYTF. The CDR3 DNA reads as TGTGCCAGCAGCCGAGAAAGGGGGCTTGGCTACACCTTC.

The chain recombines TRBV6-2 or TRBV6-3 with TRBJ2-5; 8 bases line up with TRBD2. The germline CDR1 and CDR2 sequences are MNHEY and SVGEGT. V shed 5 bases and J 5 bases; nucleotides not matched to a gene: 10. The CDR3 is 15 amino acids. As DNA, the CDR3 is TGTGCCAGCAGTCGGCCGGCGGGAGGAACGGAGACCCAGTACTTC. Amino acid sequence: CASSRPAGGTETQYF.

The chain combines TRBV23-1 with TRBJ2-5; TRBD1 matches at 7 bases. TRBV23-1 is flagged as an ORF with uncertain function. The length of the CDR3 is 19 residues. Trimming took 4 bases from V and 6 from J; bases not matched to a gene: 23. This chain's CDR3 is CASSPAVDSTKDRAKTQYF. CDR3 DNA sequence: TGCGCCAGCAGTCCCGCCGTTGATTCGACTAAAGACAGGGCAAAGACCCAGTACTTC.

The J gene is TRBJ2-7, the V gene TRBV5-1, with 7 bases fitting TRBD1. The CDR3 loop spans 14 amino acids. The germline V gene encodes CDR1 SGHRS and CDR2 YFSETQ. The V segment lost 4 bases and the J segment 3 bases; nucleotides outside the gene matches: 7. In DNA form, the CDR3 reads TGCGCCAGCAGCCCATCCGGACAGGTCTACGAGCAGTACTTC. It codes for CASSPSGQVYEQYF.

A few counts support this clone. The chain employs TRBV5-1 and TRBJ2-7, with 8 bases fitting TRBD1. V shed 4 bases, J shed 2 bases, and the junction held 8 bases outside the gene matches. The CDR3 spans 15 residues. Germline CDR1 SGHRS, CDR2 YFSETQ. CDR3 nucleotides: TGCGCCAGCAGCCTACACGGGACAGGTCCCTACGAGCAGTACTTC. This encodes CASSLHGTGPYEQYF.

The gene calls are TRBV10-3 and TRBJ2-7; D may be TRBD1 (5 bases). Between the trimmed V and J ends, which lost 3 bases and 3 bases, there was a span of 27 bases. The germline V gene encodes CDR1 ENHRY and CDR2 SYGVKD. The CDR3 has 19 residues. DNA for the CDR3: TGTGCCATCAGTGACCCCACCATTGGGCAGGGCGGTAGGTACTACGAGCAGTACTTC. This sequence encodes CAISDPTIGQGGRYYEQYF.

V is TRBV28 and J is TRBJ1-2; 9 nucleotides align to TRBD1. Germline CDR1 is MDHEN and CDR2 is SYDVKM. V lost 6 bases to trimming and J lost 4 bases; unmatched junction nucleotides: 12. This CDR3 contains 16 residues. Written as DNA, the CDR3 is TGTGCCAGCAGCCAACCCACAGGGGGCGCAATCTATGGCTACACCTTC. Residues: CASSQPTGGAIYGYTF.

In this sample, this clone turned up a few times. The CDR3 bases are TGCGCCAGCAGCCGCGAGGGTCAAGACTATGGCTACACCTTC. Protein: CASSREGQDYGYTF. This chain links TRBV5-1 with TRBJ1-2; no clear D. The CDR3 extends over 14 amino acids. With 4 bases removed from V and 3 bases from J, the gap between germline ends came to 13 bases. The germline V gene encodes CDR1 SGHRS and CDR2 YFSETQ.

The rearrangement uses TRBV3-1 (or the pseudogene TRBV3-2) and TRBJ2-1; TRBD2 agrees at 7 bases. The CDR3 has 15 residues. CDR1 is LGHDT, CDR2 YNNKEL, per germline (reference sequence). Trimming at V came to 1 base and at J to 2 bases, leaving 2 bases not matched to a gene. The CDR3 region has the DNA TGTGCCAGCAGCCAAGTAAGCGGGACCTACAATGAGCAGTTCTTC. Protein: CASSQVSGTYNEQFF.

This clone was counted a few times. V gene TRBV28 combines with J gene TRBJ1-5, with unresolved D. Trimming cost V 5 bases and J 5 bases, with 13 bases left between them. CDR1 is MDHEN, CDR2 SYDVKM, per germline. The CDR3 has 14 amino acids. The CDR3 loop reads CASSPPGDYQPQHF. CDR3 DNA: TGTGCCAGCAGTCCGCCGGGAGATTATCAGCCCCAGCATTTT.

The gene calls are TRBV19 and TRBJ2-3; 8 nucleotides match TRBD1. This CDR3 comprises 14 residues. CDR1 and CDR2 (germline): LNHDA, SQIVND (reference sequence). With 6 bases clipped from V and 2 bases from J, the junction kept 4 bases outside the gene matches. The CDR3 DNA follows: TGTGCCAGTAGCCGGACAGGGTCCACAGATACGCAGTATTTT. It specifies CASSRTGSTDTQYF.

This rearrangement joins TRBV30 to TRBJ2-7, with D possibly being TRBD2 (6 bases). CDR1 GTSNPN and CDR2 SVGIG come from the germline V gene (reference sequence). The CDR3 contains 13 residues. Trimming removed 0 bases from V and 6 bases from J, with 12 bases in between. The CDR3 DNA reads as TGTGCCTGGAGTGTTTTAGGCGGGACCGAGCAGTACTTC. Protein product: CAWSVLGGTEQYF.